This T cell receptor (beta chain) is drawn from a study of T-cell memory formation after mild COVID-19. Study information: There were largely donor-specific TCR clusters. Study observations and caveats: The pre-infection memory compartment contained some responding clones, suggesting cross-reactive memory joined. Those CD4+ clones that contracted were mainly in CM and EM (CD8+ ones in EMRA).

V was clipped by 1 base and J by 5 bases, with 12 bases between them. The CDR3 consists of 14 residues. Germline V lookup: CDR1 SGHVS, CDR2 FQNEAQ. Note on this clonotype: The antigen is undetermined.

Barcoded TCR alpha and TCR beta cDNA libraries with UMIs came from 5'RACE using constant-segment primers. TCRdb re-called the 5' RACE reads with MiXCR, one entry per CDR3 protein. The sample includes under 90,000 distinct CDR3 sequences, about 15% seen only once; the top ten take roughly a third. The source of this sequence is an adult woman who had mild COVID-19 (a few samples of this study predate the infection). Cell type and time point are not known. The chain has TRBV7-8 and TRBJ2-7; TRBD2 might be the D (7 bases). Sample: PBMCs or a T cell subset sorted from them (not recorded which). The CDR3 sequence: CASSLVGGGHEQYF. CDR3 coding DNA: TGTGCCAGCAGCTTAGTAGGCGGGGGCCACGAGCAGTACTTC.